This TCR beta chain originates from a study of patients and donors after allogeneic stem cell transplantation. CDR1 is DFQATT and CDR2 is SNEGSKA in the germline V gene (reference sequence). Trimming removed 6 bases from V and 0 bases from J, with 11 bases in between. The CDR3 contains 13 residues. Each CDR3 protein gets one entry after TCRdb re-called the RT-PCR reads with MiXCR. The sample lists about 230,000 distinct CDR3 sequences; 13% to 15% were seen once. The sequence derives from a human donor who was either an allogeneic HSCT recipient or a stem cell or donor lymphocyte infusion donor (not recorded which). It is not recorded whose cells these are; they may come from a transplant donor. This chain links TRBV20-1 with TRBJ1-2; D uncertain. The sample comprised blood, either unsorted or a sorted T cell fraction (not recorded which). This CDR3 reads CSATEKANYGYTF. The CDR3 DNA follows: TGCAGTGCAACAGAAAAAGCTAACTATGGCTACACCTTC.